This T cell receptor beta chain stems from a study of radiotherapy plus CTLA-4 blockade in lung cancer (dated by TCRdb to 2016 to 2019). Some background on the complete study: Objective responses were observed in around 20% of enrolled patients, and disease control was achieved in about 32%. What the research found in general, with its limitations: After treatment with radiotherapy and ipilimumab, TCR clones that originated in tumors expanded in peripheral blood. The strongest predictors of response were reported to be early dynamic shifts in blood T cell clones along with a rise in serum interferon-beta following radiation.

A remark on this clone: The antigen it recognizes is unknown. Base qualities are not at hand, and no much larger clone is one base apart.

The study tested focal radiation therapy combined with CTLA-4 blockade (ipilimumab) in patients with chemo-refractory metastatic non-small-cell lung cancer. CDR1 and CDR2, looked up from the germline V gene, are SGHAT and FQNNGV. Trimming accounts for 4 bases at V and 1 base at J, while the number of junction bases matched to no gene is 9. From the cysteine through the phenylalanine, the CDR3 covers 17 amino acids. Only the CDR3 DNA is retained, 51 bases long and in frame from the first base. The library relied on the immunoSEQ multiplex PCR assay. Held by TCRdb, this immuneACCESS table contains in-frame sequences only and omits some clones. Under half of the omission traces to an unresolved V gene where checked; the cause of the rest is unknown. Counted in this sample were around 14,000 clones; around 67% of them appeared once. Jointly, the top ten make up 46% of the sample.

The TCR originated in a human donor with non-small cell lung cancer whose response to radiotherapy plus ipilimumab could not be evaluated. Source: peripheral blood, taken from a patient treated with radiotherapy plus ipilimumab. The chain joins TRBV11-2 to TRBJ2-4; 8 central nucleotides agree with TRBD1. DNA sequence: TGTGCCAGCAGCTCGATCCGGACAGGGATGGCCAAAAACATTCAGTACTTC. The encoded protein is CASSSIRTGMAKNIQYF.